This T cell receptor (beta chain) was captured by sequencing in a study of shared clonotypes between healthy human individuals. Sequencing used immunoSEQ multiplex PCR; TCRdb keeps in-frame clones, though not all of them. The sample includes about 2.4 million clones, roughly 93% of them seen just once. This CDR3 comprises 16 residues. Trimming took 3 bases from V and 0 from J, leaving 14 bases between them. Germline lookup yields CDR1 KGHSH and CDR2 LQKENI. V usage is TRBV18 and J usage is TRBJ1-2; D might be TRBD1 (5 bases). This receptor was taken from a man aged 18 to 30 in good health. Some clones in this sample may be carry-over from other donors' samples. Sequences were obtained from naive CD4+ T cells from PBMCs. Subset reported: CD45RA+ positively selected. The CDR3 region is CASSPGAQGSNYGYTF. DNA for the CDR3: TGTGCCAGCTCACCTGGGGCCCAGGGATCTAACTATGGCTACACCTTC.